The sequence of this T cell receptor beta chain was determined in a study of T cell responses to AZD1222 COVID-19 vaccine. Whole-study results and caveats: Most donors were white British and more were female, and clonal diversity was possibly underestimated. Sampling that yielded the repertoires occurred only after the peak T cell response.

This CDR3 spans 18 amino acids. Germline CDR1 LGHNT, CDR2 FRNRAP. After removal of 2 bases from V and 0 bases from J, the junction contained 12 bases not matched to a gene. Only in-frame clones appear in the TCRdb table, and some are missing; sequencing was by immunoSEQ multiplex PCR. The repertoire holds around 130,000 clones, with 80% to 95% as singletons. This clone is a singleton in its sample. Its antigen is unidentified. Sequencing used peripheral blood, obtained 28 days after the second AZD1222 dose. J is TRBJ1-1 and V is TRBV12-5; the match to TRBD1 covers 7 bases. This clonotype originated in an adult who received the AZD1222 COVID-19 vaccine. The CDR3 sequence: CASGLSTGWGQMNTEAFF. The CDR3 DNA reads TGTGCTAGTGGTTTGTCGACAGGGTGGGGGCAAATGAACACTGAAGCTTTCTTT.